The 22 T cell receptor beta chains below all came from one sample that was sequenced in a study of shared clonotypes between healthy human individuals. Only in-frame clones appear in the TCRdb table, and some are missing; sequencing was by immunoSEQ multiplex PCR. The sample lists millions of clones; over 85% were seen once. Naive CD8 cells lacked CD45RO and underwent positive selection for CCR7, leaving out terminally differentiated effector memory CD45RA+ cells. Sequencing input: naive CD8+ T cells sorted from blood. Receptors originate from a young man in good health.

This clone was observed a single time. The rearrangement links TRBV27 to TRBJ2-1; D is undetermined. In germline, CDR1 is MNHEY, CDR2 SMNVEV (reference sequence). Trimming took 3 bases from V and 7 from J, leaving 7 bases between them. The CDR3 is made up of 12 amino acids. The CDR3 is CASSLDGNEQFF. DNA of the CDR3: TGTGCCAGCAGTTTGGACGGTAATGAGCAGTTCTTC.

The V and J genes are TRBV5-6 and TRBJ2-7, with 9 positions matching TRBD2. This CDR3 contains 15 residues. With V trimmed by 4 bases and J by 2 bases, 7 bases remained unmatched. Germline CDR1 is SGHDT and CDR2 is YYEEEE. This CDR3 is CASSPMTSGPYEQYF. In DNA, the CDR3 is TGTGCCAGCAGCCCCATGACTAGCGGCCCCTACGAGCAGTACTTC.

The J gene is TRBJ2-7, the V gene TRBV6-5, with TRBD2 identical over 11 bases. The junction had 3 bases not matched to a gene; V was cut back by 5 bases and J by 0 bases. CDR1 is MNHEY and CDR2 is SVGAGI in the germline V gene. The CDR3 is 15 amino acids. CDR3 loop: CASSTTSGGSYEQYF. CDR3 nucleotide sequence: TGTGCCAGCAGTACAACTAGCGGGGGCTCCTACGAGCAGTACTTC.

Note on this clone: The identical CDR3 is also encoded by other nucleotide sequences in the sample. V usage is TRBV19 and J usage is TRBJ2-7; D is possibly TRBD1 (6 bases). This CDR3 is 13 amino acids long. CDR1 and CDR2 from the germline V gene are LNHDA and SQIVND (reference sequence). V was cut by 4 bases and J by 3 bases, with 10 bases left in between. The CDR3 loop reads CASSNRVGYEQYF. DNA for the CDR3: TGTGCCAGTAGTAACAGGGTGGGCTACGAGCAGTACTTC.

The count of this clone is one. The gene calls are TRBV5-8 and TRBJ1-6; 9 positions match TRBD1. This CDR3 region has 14 residues. Germline-derived CDR1 and CDR2 are SGHTS and YDEGEE. V lost 3 bases and J lost 9; bases outside the gene matches: 4. The CDR3 here is CASSSGTGLSPLHF. Written as DNA, the CDR3 is TGTGCCAGCAGCTCCGGGACAGGGCTTTCACCCCTCCACTTT.

V usage is TRBV16 and J usage is TRBJ1-2; D possibly corresponds to TRBD1 (6 bases). Trimming shortened V by 1 base and J by 6 bases, and 15 bases separated the two germline ends. This CDR3 is built from 15 residues. Germline V lookup: CDR1 KGHSY, CDR2 FQNENV. This chain's CDR3 is CASSQFVTGYDGYTF. CDR3 DNA sequence: TGTGCCAGCAGCCAATTCGTAACAGGGTATGATGGCTACACCTTC.

The chain couples TRBV28 to TRBJ2-5; D is unclear. Trimming shortened V by 5 bases and J by 2 bases, and 9 bases separated the two germline ends. Germline CDR1 and CDR2: MDHEN and SYDVKM. CDR3 length: 13 amino acids. In DNA form, the CDR3 reads TGTGCCAGCAGTCCAACAGCTCAAGAGACCCAGTACTTC. Translation: CASSPTAQETQYF.

J is TRBJ1-4 and V is TRBV4-2; 8 nucleotides align to TRBD1. Germline trimming cut 1 base from V and 13 bases from J; bases unmatched to any gene: 8. The CDR3 spans 14 residues. Looked up from germline, CDR1 is LGHNA and CDR2 is YNFKEQ. The CDR3 DNA follows: TGTGCCAGCAGCCAAGGGACAGGGAATGGGGTACTGTTTTTT. Protein: CASSQGTGNGVLFF.

This CDR3 is CARTTGQNSYEQYF. The CDR3 DNA sequence: TGTGCCAGGACTACGGGGCAGAACTCCTACGAGCAGTACTTC. V is TRBV2 and J is TRBJ2-7, with D possibly called TRBD1 or TRBD2 (5 bases each). This CDR3 is 14 amino acids long. Germline V gives CDR1 SNHLY, CDR2 FYNNEI. Trimming cost V 9 bases and J 0 bases, with 15 bases left between them.

The chain uses TRBV28 and TRBJ1-3, with 7 nucleotides matching TRBD1. V lost 3 bases and J lost 0; bases outside the gene matches: 11. This CDR3 is 18 amino acids long. Germline CDR1 and CDR2: MDHEN and SYDVKM. The CDR3 here is CASSFGPGTASSGNTIYF. The CDR3 bases are TGTGCCAGCAGTTTCGGCCCCGGGACAGCGAGCTCTGGAAACACCATATATTTT.

On this clone itself: Additional DNA sequences in this sample encode the identical CDR3. The rearrangement links TRBV27 to TRBJ2-5, with 12 bases that match TRBD2. This CDR3 has 16 residues. With V trimmed by 5 bases and J by 2 bases, 6 bases remained unmatched. The germline V gene encodes CDR1 MNHEY and CDR2 SMNVEV (reference sequence). CDR3 region: CASSPLTSGGQETQYF. DNA of the CDR3: TGTGCCAGCAGTCCCTTGACTAGCGGGGGTCAAGAGACCCAGTACTTC.

The chain combines TRBV9 with TRBJ2-7; TRBD2 matches at 7 bases. The V gene end was trimmed by 4 bases and the J gene end by 3 bases; junction bases not matched to a gene: 4. The CDR3 is 13 residues long. Germline V gene data show CDR1 as SGDLS and CDR2 as YYNGEE. The CDR3, as DNA: TGTGCCAGCAGCCCCAGCGGGATCTACGAGCAGTACTTC. Translation gives CASSPSGIYEQYF.

The chain employs TRBV9 and TRBJ2-1; 7 bases align to TRBD2. J lost 5 bases, V lost 1 base, and 9 bases had no gene match. CDR1 and CDR2 (germline): SGDLS, YYNGEE. The CDR3 spans 16 residues. The CDR3 sequence: CASSVSRGNVDNEQFF. CDR3 nucleotides: TGTGCCAGCAGCGTATCGCGGGGGAACGTCGACAATGAGCAGTTCTTC.

The chain combines TRBV5-6 with TRBJ1-2; TRBD1 is a possible D gene (6 bases). Per the germline V gene, CDR1 is SGHDT and CDR2 is YYEEEE. The germline V and J ends were trimmed by 3 bases and 8 bases, with 20 bases remaining between them. This CDR3 has 15 amino acids. CDR3 sequence: CASSWETGGRAGYTF. The CDR3 DNA follows: TGTGCCAGCAGCTGGGAGACAGGAGGTCGAGCGGGCTACACCTTC.

CDR3 region: CSVDQGGIDEQFF. In DNA, the CDR3 is TGCAGCGTTGATCAGGGGGGGATCGATGAGCAGTTCTTC. The chain links TRBV29-1 to TRBJ2-1, with D perhaps TRBD1 or TRBD2 (7 bases each). CDR1 and CDR2 from the germline V gene are SQVTM and ANQGSEA. This CDR3 is built from 13 residues. Trimming cost V 3 bases and J 8 bases, with 14 bases left between them.

This clone was seen a single time. This chain joins TRBV28 and TRBJ2-2; no clear D gene. From germline, CDR1 is MDHEN and CDR2 SYDVKM. Trimming shortened V by 3 bases and J by 4 bases, and 12 bases separated the two germline ends. The CDR3 is 15 residues long. CDR3 sequence reads: CASSFGGRATGELFF. CDR3 bases: TGTGCCAGCAGTTTCGGCGGCCGAGCCACCGGGGAGCTGTTTTTT.

Only one count was recorded for this clone. The V gene is TRBV4-3, the J gene TRBJ1-4; maybe TRBD1 (6 bases). This CDR3 is 15 amino acids long. The V and J ends lost 0 bases and 5 bases respectively, with 10 bases between them. Germline CDR1 and CDR2: LGHNA and YSLEER. CDR3 residues: CASSQEQGRNEKLFF. The CDR3 DNA sequence: TGCGCCAGCAGCCAAGAGCAGGGGCGAAATGAAAAACTGTTTTTT.

J is TRBJ2-3 and V is TRBV7-2, with D possibly TRBD2 on 5 matching bases. V lost 2 bases and J 3 bases, leaving 12 bases between the germline ends. The CDR3 covers 15 residues. Germline CDR1 reads SGHTA; CDR2 reads FQGNSA. The CDR3 bases are TGTGCCAGCAGCTTAACGGGGATCTCTACAGATACGCAGTATTTT. Protein sequence: CASSLTGISTDTQYF.

The chain joins TRBV10-2 to TRBJ1-5; D is unclear. Trimming took off 5 bases at V and 7 bases at J, with 9 bases between the two ends. CDR1 and CDR2 from the germline V gene are WSHSY and SAAADI. The length of the CDR3 is 12 residues. CDR3 DNA sequence: TGCGCCAGCAGTCATGGGAGCCAGCCCCAGCATTTT. Its translation is CASSHGSQPQHF.

The chain uses TRBV6-1 and TRBJ2-7, with 8 bases that match TRBD2. Germline-derived CDR1 and CDR2 are MNHNS and SASEGT. CDR3 length equals 16 residues. The V and J ends lost 1 base and 0 bases, in that order; junction bases with no gene match: 5. CDR3 region: CASSEEVSGASYEQYF. For the CDR3, the DNA is TGTGCCAGCAGTGAAGAAGTTAGCGGGGCCTCCTACGAGCAGTACTTC.

The CDR3 sequence is CASSRSGREDNEQFF. The CDR3 region has the DNA TGCGCCAGCAGCCGTAGCGGGAGGGAGGACAATGAGCAGTTCTTC. The V gene is TRBV5-1, the J gene TRBJ2-1; 11 nucleotides match TRBD2. This CDR3 is built from 15 residues. Germline lookup yields CDR1 SGHRS and CDR2 YFSETQ. The ends lost 4 bases at V and 5 bases at J; junction bases unmatched: 5.

In the case of this clone: Within the sample, other DNA sequences also encode this same CDR3. This chain uses TRBV27 with TRBJ1-2; no firm D call. There are 13 residues in the CDR3. The V and J ends lost 5 bases and 2 bases respectively, with 9 bases between them. CDR1 and CDR2 from the germline V gene are MNHEY and SMNVEV (reference sequence). The CDR3 protein is CASSLLGNYGYTF. CDR3 nucleotides: TGTGCCAGCAGTCTCCTGGGCAACTATGGCTACACCTTC.